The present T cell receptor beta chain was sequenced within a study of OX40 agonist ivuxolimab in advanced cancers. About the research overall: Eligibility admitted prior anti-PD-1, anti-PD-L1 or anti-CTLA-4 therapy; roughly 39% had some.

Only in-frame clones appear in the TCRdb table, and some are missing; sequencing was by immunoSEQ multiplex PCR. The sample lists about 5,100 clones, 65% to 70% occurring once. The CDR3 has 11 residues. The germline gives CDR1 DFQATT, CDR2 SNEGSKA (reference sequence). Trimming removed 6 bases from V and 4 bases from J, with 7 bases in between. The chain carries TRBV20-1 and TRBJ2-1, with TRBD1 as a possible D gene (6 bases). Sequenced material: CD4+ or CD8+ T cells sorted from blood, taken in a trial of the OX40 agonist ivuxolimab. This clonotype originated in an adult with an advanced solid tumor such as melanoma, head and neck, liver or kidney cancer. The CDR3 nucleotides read TGCAGTGCCGGACAGTACAATGAGCAGTTCTTC. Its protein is CSAGQYNEQFF.